These 21 T cell receptor beta chains originate from one sample sequenced in a study of spatial heterogeneity in lung cancer. TCRdb fed the 5' RACE reads into MiXCR, producing one record per CDR3 protein. The sample holds under 150,000 distinct CDR3 sequences, about a tenth seen once. Time point indicated: blood at routine non-recurrence follow-up after resection. Sequenced here: PBMCs, sampled at follow-up. Source of these receptors: a female donor with early-stage non-small cell lung cancer.

The CDR3 nucleotides read TGTGCCAGCAGAATGGTAGGGACAGGGGTGCCCTTAGCCAAAAACATTCAGTACTTC. It is translated as CASRMVGTGVPLAKNIQYF. The chain combines TRBV21-1 with TRBJ2-4; the table's D call TRBD1 went unverified against the DNA. TRBV21-1 is given as a pseudogene. The CDR3 extends over 19 amino acids.

Many counts were recorded for this clonotype. The chain recombines TRBV29-1 with TRBJ2-1; 12 bases align to TRBD2. The CDR3 has 14 amino acids. In germline, CDR1 is SQVTM, CDR2 ANQGSEA. The V and J ends lost 7 bases and 8 bases, in that order; junction bases with no gene match: 9. CDR3 protein: CSGGLAGLGDEQFF. The CDR3 nucleotides are TGCAGCGGAGGACTAGCGGGACTAGGCGATGAGCAGTTCTTC.

In this sample, this clonotype turned up many times. This chain links TRBV7-2 with TRBJ2-7; perhaps TRBD1 as D (6 bases). Germline CDR1 SGHTA, CDR2 FQGNSA. The CDR3 contains 17 residues. Trimming took off 1 base at V and 0 bases at J, with 16 bases between the two ends. The CDR3, as DNA: TGTGCCAGCAGCTTAGAGGCCCAGGGGACCATCTCCTACGAGCAGTACGTC. It is translated as CASSLEAQGTISYEQYV.

This clonotype appeared many times. The chain uses TRBV29-1 and TRBJ2-3; D may be TRBD2 (6 bases). Germline V gene sequence: CDR1 SQVTM, CDR2 ANQGSEA. V was pared by 6 bases and J by 1 base, with 14 bases between. CDR3 size: 14 residues. The CDR3: CSVKKRRGTDTQYF. CDR3 nucleotide sequence: TGCAGCGTCAAGAAAAGGAGGGGCACAGATACGCAGTATTTT.

The chain combines TRBV23-1 with TRBJ1-1; the D gene is possibly TRBD1 (6 bases). TRBV23-1 is assigned to the ORF class and has an uncertain function. The ends were cut back, 3 bases at V and 8 bases at J, with 10 bases in the middle. The CDR3 has 12 amino acids. The CDR3 DNA follows: TGCGCCAGCAGTCAGTACAGGGCAGAAGCTTTCTTT. It specifies CASSQYRAEAFF.

V usage is TRBV3-1 and J usage is TRBJ2-1; no clear D. The V end lost 3 bases, the J end lost 5 bases, and 5 bases lay between the germline ends. Germline CDR1 and CDR2: LGHDT and YNNKEL (reference sequence). This CDR3 is 12 amino acids long. The CDR3 loop is CASSQGHNEQFF. In DNA, the CDR3 is TGTGCCAGCAGCCAGGGCCACAATGAGCAGTTCTTC.

This clonotype was observed a few times. CDR3 protein: CASSLVRTNNEQFF. In nucleotides, the CDR3 is TGTGCCAGCAGCTTAGTTCGGACTAACAATGAGCAGTTCTTC. The rearrangement links TRBV7-9 to TRBJ2-1, with D possibly TRBD2 on 6 matching bases. From germline, CDR1 is SEHNR and CDR2 FQNEAQ (reference sequence). V lost 1 base and J 5 bases, leaving 9 bases between the germline ends. The CDR3 runs to 14 residues.

This chain links TRBV7-9 with TRBJ2-3; TRBD2 matches 8 bases. Germline values: CDR1 SEHNR, CDR2 FQNEAQ (reference sequence). The length of the CDR3 is 16 residues. The V segment lost 5 bases and the J segment 4 bases; nucleotides outside the gene matches: 11. CDR3 DNA: TGTGCCAGCAGCCGGGGCAGCGGGAGATGGGCAGATACGCAGTATTTT. Its protein product is CASSRGSGRWADTQYF. The full variable domain, in which reference TRBV7-9 and TRBJ2-3 provide the parts outside the CDR3, is DTGVSQNPRHKITKRGQNVTFRCDPISEHNRLYWYRQTLGQGPEFLTYFQNEAQLEKSRLLSDRFSAERPKGSFSTLEIQRTEQGDSAMYLCASSRGSGRWADTQYFGPGTRLTVL.

The rearrangement links TRBV11-3 to TRBJ2-1, with 7 bases matching TRBD2. The CDR3 runs 16 residues. The J segment lost 0 bases and the V segment lost 3 bases, leaving 5 bases of the junction unmatched. Per germline, CDR1 SGHNT and CDR2 YENEEA. The CDR3 DNA reads as TGTGCCAGCAGCTTGGGCGGGGGACCCTCCTACAATGAGCAGTTCTTC. Its translation is CASSLGGGPSYNEQFF.

Many counts were recorded for this clonotype. The rearrangement links TRBV12-3 or TRBV12-4 to TRBJ2-5; maybe TRBD2 (5 bases). This CDR3 region has 13 residues. V lost 3 bases and J lost 3, with 8 bases in between. The CDR3 nucleotides are TGTGCCAGCAGTTTGCAGCGGAAAGAGACCCAGTACTTC. Protein: CASSLQRKETQYF.

The chain couples TRBV14 to TRBJ2-7; D is possibly TRBD2 (5 bases). Germline loops: CDR1 SGHDN, CDR2 FVKESK. CDR3 length: 17 residues. The V and J ends lost 0 bases and 0 bases respectively, with 15 bases between them. The CDR3 is CASSQDHKRLGSYEQYV. DNA for the CDR3: TGTGCCAGCAGCCAAGATCATAAGCGGCTGGGCTCCTACGAGCAGTACGTC.

The genes are TRBV3-1 and TRBJ2-7, with TRBD2 matching over 10 bases. The CDR3 contains 17 residues. J gave up 0 bases and V 0 bases, and 5 bases lay outside the gene matches. Germline CDR1 LGHDT, CDR2 YNNKEL (reference sequence). CDR3 nucleotide sequence: TGTGCCAGCAGCCAAGATCGGCTAGCGGGAGCCTCCTACGAGCAGTACTTC. This gives the protein CASSQDRLAGASYEQYF.

This clonotype was found a few times. The genes are TRBV6-5 and TRBJ2-1; 10 bases are shared with TRBD2. This CDR3 comprises 15 residues. With 6 bases clipped from V and 9 bases from J, the junction kept 11 bases outside the gene matches. Germline V CDR1 and CDR2: MNHEY, SVGAGI. The chain's CDR3 is CASSARLAGVSEQFF. For the CDR3, the DNA is TGTGCCAGCAGCGCTAGGCTAGCGGGAGTTTCTGAGCAGTTCTTC.

This clonotype was detected many times. This sequence joins TRBV7-2 and TRBJ2-2; perhaps TRBD1 as D (5 bases). The germline gives CDR1 SGHTA, CDR2 FQGNSA. V shed 4 bases and J shed 2 bases, with 8 bases lying between them. The CDR3 spans 14 residues. The CDR3 bases are TGTGCCAGCAGCTCAGGGATCAACACCGGGGAGCTGTTTTTT. Translating it yields CASSSGINTGELFF.

The genes are TRBV29-1 and TRBJ2-1; 7 bases line up with TRBD1. Germline trimming cut 7 bases from V and 7 bases from J; bases unmatched to any gene: 4. The V gene's germline CDR1 is SQVTM and CDR2 ANQGSEA. This CDR3 comprises 11 residues. CDR3 amino acids: CSATGQNEQFF. Written as DNA, the CDR3 is TGCAGCGCCACGGGACAGAATGAGCAGTTCTTC.

This chain joins TRBV5-1 and TRBJ2-3, with 11 bases identical to TRBD2. The CDR3 has 16 residues. Germline V lookup: CDR1 SGHRS, CDR2 YFSETQ. Trimming removed 0 bases from V and 8 bases from J; junction bases left unmatched: 8. In DNA form, the CDR3 reads TGCGCCAGCAGCTTGGACGTAGCGGGAGGGCCTAGTACGCAGTATTTT. Amino acids: CASSLDVAGGPSTQYF.

This clonotype was observed many times. The chain recombines TRBV6-5 with TRBJ2-6; no reliable D call. The ends were cut back, 5 bases at V and 6 bases at J, with 8 bases in the middle. This CDR3 has 13 amino acids. The germline V gene has CDR1 MNHEY and CDR2 SVGAGI. DNA of the CDR3: TGTGCCAGCAGTAAGCCCCCGGCCAACGTCCTGACTTTC. Protein: CASSKPPANVLTF.

This clonotype was seen only a few times. CDR3 sequence: CASGLDSRYNEQFF. Here the CDR3 DNA reads TGTGCTAGTGGTTTGGATTCCAGGTACAATGAGCAGTTCTTC. The chain is built from TRBV12-5 and TRBJ2-1; D is ambiguous. V was shortened by 1 base and J by 4 bases, with 8 bases between the two germline ends. This CDR3 contains 14 residues. Germline CDR1 reads LGHNT; CDR2 reads FRNRAP.

This clonotype was counted at least ten times. V and J are TRBV12-3 or TRBV12-4 and TRBJ1-1, with a possible D match to TRBD1 (5 bases). V was clipped by 3 bases and J by 4 bases, with 18 bases between them. CDR3 length: 16 amino acids. Here the CDR3 DNA reads TGTGCCAGCAGTTTCCATAGGGCTCAGGGAGTCACTGAAGCTTTCTTT. This sequence encodes CASSFHRAQGVTEAFF.

This clonotype was found a few times. The V gene is TRBV6-2 or TRBV6-3, the J gene TRBJ2-5; D gene ambiguous. The CDR3 is made up of 13 amino acids. Germline CDR1 and CDR2: MNHEY and SVGEGT. The V and J ends lost 2 bases and 7 bases respectively, with 11 bases between them. CDR3 coding DNA: TGTGCCAGCAGTTACGATCCTACGGGGACCCAGTACTTC. It is translated as CASSYDPTGTQYF.

This chain uses TRBV20-1 with TRBJ1-1, with a tentative D call TRBD1 (5 bases). V lost 6 bases and J lost 0, with 11 bases in between. The CDR3 spans 13 residues. Germline V gene sequence: CDR1 DFQATT, CDR2 SNEGSKA (reference sequence). Here the CDR3 reads CSALDTLNTEAFF. The CDR3 DNA reads TGCAGTGCCCTGGACACCTTGAACACTGAAGCTTTCTTT.